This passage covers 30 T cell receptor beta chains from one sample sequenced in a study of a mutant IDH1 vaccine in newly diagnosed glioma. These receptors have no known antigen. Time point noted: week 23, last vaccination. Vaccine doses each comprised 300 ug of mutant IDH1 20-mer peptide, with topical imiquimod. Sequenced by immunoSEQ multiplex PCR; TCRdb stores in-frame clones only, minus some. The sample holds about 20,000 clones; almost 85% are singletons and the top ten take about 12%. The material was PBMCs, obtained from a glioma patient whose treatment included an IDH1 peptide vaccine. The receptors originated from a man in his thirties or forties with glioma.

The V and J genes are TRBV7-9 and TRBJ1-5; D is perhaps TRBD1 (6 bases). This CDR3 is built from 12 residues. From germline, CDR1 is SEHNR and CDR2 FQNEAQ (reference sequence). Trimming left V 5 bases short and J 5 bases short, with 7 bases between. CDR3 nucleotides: TGTGCCAGCAGCCCAGGGGATCAGCCCCAGCATTTT. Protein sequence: CASSPGDQPQHF.

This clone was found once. As DNA, the CDR3 is TGTGCCTGGAGGGACAGGGCAAGCTCCTACGAGCAGTACTTC. This encodes CAWRDRASSYEQYF. The chain uses TRBV30 and TRBJ2-7; 8 bases align to TRBD1. J gave up 0 bases and V 3 bases, and 4 bases lay outside the gene matches. Germline CDR1 and CDR2: GTSNPN and SVGIG (reference sequence). CDR3 length: 14 residues.

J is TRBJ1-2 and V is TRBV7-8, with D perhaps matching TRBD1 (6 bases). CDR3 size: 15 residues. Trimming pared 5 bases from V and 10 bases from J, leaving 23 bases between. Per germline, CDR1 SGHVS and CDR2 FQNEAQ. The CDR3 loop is CASSARDTGAIIYTF. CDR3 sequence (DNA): TGTGCCAGCAGCGCTCGGGACACCGGGGCAATAATCTACACCTTC.

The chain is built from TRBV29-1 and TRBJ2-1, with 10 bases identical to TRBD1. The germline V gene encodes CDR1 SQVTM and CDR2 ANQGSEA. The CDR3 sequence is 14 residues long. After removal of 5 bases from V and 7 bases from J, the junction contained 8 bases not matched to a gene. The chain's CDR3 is CSVSGTGVQNEQFF. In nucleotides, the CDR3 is TGCAGCGTTTCCGGGACAGGGGTGCAAAATGAGCAGTTCTTC.

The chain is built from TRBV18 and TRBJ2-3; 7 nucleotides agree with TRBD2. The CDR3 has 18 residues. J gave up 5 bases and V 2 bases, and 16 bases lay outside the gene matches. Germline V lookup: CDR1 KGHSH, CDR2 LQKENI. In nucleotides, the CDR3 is TGTGCCAGCTCACCAGATGTGTCAAGAGGGAGGGCAGGAGATACGCAGTATTTT. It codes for CASSPDVSRGRAGDTQYF. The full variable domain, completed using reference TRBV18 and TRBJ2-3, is NAGVMQNPRHLVRRRGQEARLRCSPMKGHSHVYWYRQLPEEGLKFMVYLQKENIIDESGMPKERFSAEFPKEGPSILRIQQVVRGDSAAYFCASSPDVSRGRAGDTQYFGPGTRLTVL.

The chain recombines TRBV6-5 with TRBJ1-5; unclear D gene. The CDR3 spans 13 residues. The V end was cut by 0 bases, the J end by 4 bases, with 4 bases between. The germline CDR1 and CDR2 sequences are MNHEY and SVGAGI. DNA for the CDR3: TGTGCCAGCAGTTACTCATCTAATCAGCCCCAGCATTTT. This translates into CASSYSSNQPQHF.

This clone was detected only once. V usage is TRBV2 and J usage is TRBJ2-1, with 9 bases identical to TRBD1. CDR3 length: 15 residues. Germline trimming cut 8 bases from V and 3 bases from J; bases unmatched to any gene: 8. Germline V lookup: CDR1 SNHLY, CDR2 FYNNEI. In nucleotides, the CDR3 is TGTGCCAGCGGGATTGACAGGGGGAGCTACAATGAGCAGTTCTTC. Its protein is CASGIDRGSYNEQFF.

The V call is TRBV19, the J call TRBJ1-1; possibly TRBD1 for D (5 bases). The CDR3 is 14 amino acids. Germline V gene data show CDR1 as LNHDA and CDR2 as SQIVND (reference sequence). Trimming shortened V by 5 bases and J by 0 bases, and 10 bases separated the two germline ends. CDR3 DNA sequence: TGTGCCAGTAGTGGGGCGAATATGAACACTGAAGCTTTCTTT. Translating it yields CASSGANMNTEAFF.

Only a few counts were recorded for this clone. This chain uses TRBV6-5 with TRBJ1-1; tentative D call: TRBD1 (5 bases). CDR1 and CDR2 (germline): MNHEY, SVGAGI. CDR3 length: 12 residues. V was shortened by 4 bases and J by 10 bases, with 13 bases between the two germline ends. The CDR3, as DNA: TGTGCCAGCAGTTCCCCAGGGTTCCCAGCTTTCTTT. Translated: CASSSPGFPAFF.

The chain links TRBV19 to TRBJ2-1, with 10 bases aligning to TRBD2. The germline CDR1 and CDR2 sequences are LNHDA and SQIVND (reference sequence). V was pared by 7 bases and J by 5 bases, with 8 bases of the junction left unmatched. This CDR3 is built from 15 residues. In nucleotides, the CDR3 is TGTGCCAGTACCCCTTCGCTAGCGGGAGACAATGAGCAGTTCTTC. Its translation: CASTPSLAGDNEQFF. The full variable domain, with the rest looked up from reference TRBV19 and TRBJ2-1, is DGGITQSPKYLFRKEGQNVTLSCEQNLNHDAMYWYRQDPGQGLRLIYYSQIVNDFQKGDIAEGYSVSREKKESFPLTVTSAQKNPTAFYLCASTPSLAGDNEQFFGPGTRLTVL.

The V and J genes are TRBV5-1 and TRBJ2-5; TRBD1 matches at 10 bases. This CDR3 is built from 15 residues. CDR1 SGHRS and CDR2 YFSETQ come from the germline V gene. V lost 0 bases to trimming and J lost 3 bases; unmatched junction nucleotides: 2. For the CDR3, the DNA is TGCGCCAGCAGCTTGGTCGGGACAGGGGAAGAGACCCAGTACTTC. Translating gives CASSLVGTGEETQYF.

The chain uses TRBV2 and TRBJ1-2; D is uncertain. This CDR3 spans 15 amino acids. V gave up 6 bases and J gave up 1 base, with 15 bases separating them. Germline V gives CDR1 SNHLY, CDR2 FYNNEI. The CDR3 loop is CASRVRATLNYGYTF. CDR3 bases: TGTGCCAGCAGGGTCCGGGCCACCCTTAACTATGGCTACACCTTC.

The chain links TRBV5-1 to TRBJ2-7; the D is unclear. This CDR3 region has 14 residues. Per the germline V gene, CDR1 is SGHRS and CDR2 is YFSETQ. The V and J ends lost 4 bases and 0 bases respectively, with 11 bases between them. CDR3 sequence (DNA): TGCGCCAGCAGCCTACGATCCCTCTCCTACGAGCAGTACTTC. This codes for CASSLRSLSYEQYF. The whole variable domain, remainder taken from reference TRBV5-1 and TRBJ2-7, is KAGVTQTPRYLIKTRGQQVTLSCSPISGHRSVSWYQQTPGQGLQFLFEYFSETQRNKGNFPGRFSGRQFSNSRSEMNVSTLELGDSALYLCASSLRSLSYEQYFGPGTRLTVT.

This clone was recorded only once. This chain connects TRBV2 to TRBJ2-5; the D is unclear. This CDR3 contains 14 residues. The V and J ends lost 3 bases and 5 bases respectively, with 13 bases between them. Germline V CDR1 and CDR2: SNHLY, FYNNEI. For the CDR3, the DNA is TGTGCCAGCAGTGAGCGGACCCGGATGGAGACCCAGTACTTC. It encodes CASSERTRMETQYF.

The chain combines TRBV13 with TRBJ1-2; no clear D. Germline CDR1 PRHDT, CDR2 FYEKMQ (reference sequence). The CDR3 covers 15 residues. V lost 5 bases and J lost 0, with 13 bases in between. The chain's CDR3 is CASSTLAFPNYGYTF. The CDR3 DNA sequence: TGTGCCAGCAGCACCCTGGCATTCCCTAACTATGGCTACACCTTC.

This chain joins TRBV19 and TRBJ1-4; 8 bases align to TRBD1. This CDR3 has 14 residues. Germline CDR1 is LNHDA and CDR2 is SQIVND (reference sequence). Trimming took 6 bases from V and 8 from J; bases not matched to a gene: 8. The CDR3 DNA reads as TGTGCCAGTAGCCTCACAGGGGGAGGCGAAAAACTGTTTTTT. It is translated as CASSLTGGGEKLFF.

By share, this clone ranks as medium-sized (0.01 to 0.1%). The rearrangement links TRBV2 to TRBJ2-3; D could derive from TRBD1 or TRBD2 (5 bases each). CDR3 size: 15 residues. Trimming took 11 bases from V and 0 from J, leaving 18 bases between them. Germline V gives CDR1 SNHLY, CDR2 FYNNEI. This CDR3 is CAGDGGGRSTDTQYF. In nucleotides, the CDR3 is TGTGCCGGGGACGGCGGCGGGCGGAGCACAGATACGCAGTATTTT.

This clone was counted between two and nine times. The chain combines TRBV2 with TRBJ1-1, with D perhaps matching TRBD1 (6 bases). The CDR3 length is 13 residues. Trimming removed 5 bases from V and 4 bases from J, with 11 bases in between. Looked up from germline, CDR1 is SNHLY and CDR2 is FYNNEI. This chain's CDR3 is CASSSAGATEAFF. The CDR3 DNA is TGTGCCAGCAGTTCTGCGGGGGCCACTGAAGCTTTCTTT.

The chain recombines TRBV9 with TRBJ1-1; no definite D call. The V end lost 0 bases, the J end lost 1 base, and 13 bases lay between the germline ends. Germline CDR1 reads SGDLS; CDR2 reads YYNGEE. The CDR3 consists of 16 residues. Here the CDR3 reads CASSVESPWRNTEAFF. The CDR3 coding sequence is TGTGCCAGCAGCGTAGAGTCGCCGTGGAGGAACACTGAAGCTTTCTTT.

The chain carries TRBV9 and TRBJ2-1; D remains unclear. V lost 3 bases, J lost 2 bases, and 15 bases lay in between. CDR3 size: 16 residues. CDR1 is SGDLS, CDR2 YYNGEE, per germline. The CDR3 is CASSGKAQTTYNEQFF. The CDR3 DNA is TGTGCCAGCAGCGGGAAAGCGCAGACAACCTACAATGAGCAGTTCTTC.

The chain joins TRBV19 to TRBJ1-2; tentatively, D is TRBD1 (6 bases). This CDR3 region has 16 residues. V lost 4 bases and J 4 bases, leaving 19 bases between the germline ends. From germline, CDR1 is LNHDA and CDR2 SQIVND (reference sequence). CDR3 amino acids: CASSKVRGGYSYGYTF. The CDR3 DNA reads TGTGCCAGTAGTAAGGTCAGGGGAGGCTATAGCTATGGCTACACCTTC.

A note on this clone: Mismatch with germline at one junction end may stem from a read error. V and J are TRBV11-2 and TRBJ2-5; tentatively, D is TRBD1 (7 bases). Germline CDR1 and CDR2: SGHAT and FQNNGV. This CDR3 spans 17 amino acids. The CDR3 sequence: CASSLMPAGQPQETQYF. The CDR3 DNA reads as TGTGCCAGCAGCTTAATGCCCGCGGGACAGCCGCAAGAAACCCAGTACTTC. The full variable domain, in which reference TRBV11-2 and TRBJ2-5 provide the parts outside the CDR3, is EAGVAQSPRYKIIEKRQSVAFWCNPISGHATLYWYQQILGQGPKLLIQFQNNGVVDDSQLPKDRFSAERLKGVDSTLKIQPAKLEDSAVYLCASSLMPAGQPQETQYFGPGTRLLVL.

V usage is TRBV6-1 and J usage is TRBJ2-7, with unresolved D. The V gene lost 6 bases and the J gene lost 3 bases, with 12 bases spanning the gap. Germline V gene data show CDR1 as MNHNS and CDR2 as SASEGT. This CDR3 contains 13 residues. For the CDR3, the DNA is TGTGCCAGCAGGGAATCAGTTTACTACGAGCAGTACTTC. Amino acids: CASRESVYYEQYF.

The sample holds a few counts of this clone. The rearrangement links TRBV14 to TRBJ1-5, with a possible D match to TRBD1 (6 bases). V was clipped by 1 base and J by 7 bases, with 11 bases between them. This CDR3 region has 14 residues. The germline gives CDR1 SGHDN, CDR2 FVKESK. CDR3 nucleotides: TGTGCCAGCAGCCAAGGGGGGCAAGGGCAGCCCCAGCATTTT. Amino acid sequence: CASSQGGQGQPQHF. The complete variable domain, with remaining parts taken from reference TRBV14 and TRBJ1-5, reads EAGVTQFPSHSVIEKGQTVTLRCDPISGHDNLYWYRRVMGKEIKFLLHFVKESKQDESGMPNNRFLAERTGGTYSTLKVQPAELEDSGVYFCASSQGGQGQPQHFGDGTRLSIL.

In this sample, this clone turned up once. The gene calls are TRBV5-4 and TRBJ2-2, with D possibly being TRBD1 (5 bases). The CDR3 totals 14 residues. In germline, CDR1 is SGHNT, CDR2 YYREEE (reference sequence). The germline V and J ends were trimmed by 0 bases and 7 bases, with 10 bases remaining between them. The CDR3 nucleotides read TGTGCCAGCAGCTTGGCCAGGGAAATCGGGGAGCTGTTTTTT. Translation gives CASSLAREIGELFF.

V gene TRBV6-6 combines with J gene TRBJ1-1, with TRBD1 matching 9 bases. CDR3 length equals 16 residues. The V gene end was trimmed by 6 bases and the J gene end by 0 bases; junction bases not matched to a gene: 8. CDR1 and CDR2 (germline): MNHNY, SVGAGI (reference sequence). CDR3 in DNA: TGTGCCAGCAGGATACCGGGACAGGGCGTGAACACTGAAGCTTTCTTT. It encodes CASRIPGQGVNTEAFF.

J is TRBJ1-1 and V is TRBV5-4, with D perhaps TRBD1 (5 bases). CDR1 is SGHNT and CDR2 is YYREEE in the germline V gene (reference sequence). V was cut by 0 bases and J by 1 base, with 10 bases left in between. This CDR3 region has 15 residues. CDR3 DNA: TGTGCCAGCAGCTTGGAACCAGGGAGGAACACTGAAGCTTTCTTT. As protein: CASSLEPGRNTEAFF.

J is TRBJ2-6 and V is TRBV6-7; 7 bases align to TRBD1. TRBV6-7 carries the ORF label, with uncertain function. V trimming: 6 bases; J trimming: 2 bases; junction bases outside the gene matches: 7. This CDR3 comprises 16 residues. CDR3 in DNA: TGTGCCAGCAGAATAGACAGGGTCCCTGGGGCCAACGTCCTGACTTTC. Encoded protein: CASRIDRVPGANVLTF.

CDR3 protein: CASSPERASTDTQYF. In DNA form, the CDR3 reads TGTGCCAGCAGCCCCGAGCGGGCTAGCACAGATACGCAGTATTTT. This chain joins TRBV7-9 and TRBJ2-3; tentative D call: TRBD2 (6 bases). V was pared by 5 bases and J by 0 bases, with 12 bases between. The CDR3 is made up of 15 amino acids. In germline, CDR1 is SEHNR, CDR2 FQNEAQ (reference sequence).

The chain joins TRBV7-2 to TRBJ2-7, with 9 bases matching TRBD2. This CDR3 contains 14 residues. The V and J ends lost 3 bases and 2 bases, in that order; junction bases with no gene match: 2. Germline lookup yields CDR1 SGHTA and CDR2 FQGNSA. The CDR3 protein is CASSFAGGTYEQYF. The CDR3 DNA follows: TGTGCCAGCAGCTTCGCGGGAGGGACCTACGAGCAGTACTTC.